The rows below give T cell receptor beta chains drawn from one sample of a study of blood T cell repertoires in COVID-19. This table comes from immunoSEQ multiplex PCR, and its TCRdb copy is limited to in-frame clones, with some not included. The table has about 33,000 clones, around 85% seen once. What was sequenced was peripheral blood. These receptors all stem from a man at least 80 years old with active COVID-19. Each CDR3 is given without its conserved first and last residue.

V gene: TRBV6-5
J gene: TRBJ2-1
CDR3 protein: ASRIAGGPYNEQF

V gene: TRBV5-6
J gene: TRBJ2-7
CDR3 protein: ASRLWGGPNEQY

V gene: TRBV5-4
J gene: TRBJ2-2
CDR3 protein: ASSFPGSLKNTGELF

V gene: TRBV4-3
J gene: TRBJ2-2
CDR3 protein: ASSQDLAGARTGELF

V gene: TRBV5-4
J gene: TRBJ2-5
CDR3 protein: ASSLFRDRGKETQY

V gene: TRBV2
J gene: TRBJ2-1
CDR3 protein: ASSEARGPYNEQF

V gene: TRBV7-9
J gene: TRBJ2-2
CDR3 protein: ASSLVAGVYTGELF

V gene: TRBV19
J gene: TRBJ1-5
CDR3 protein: ASSFWQGANQPQH

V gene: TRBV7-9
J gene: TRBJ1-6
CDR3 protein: ASRPRSGDHSPLH

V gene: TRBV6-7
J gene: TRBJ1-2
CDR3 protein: VSGGPNYGYT

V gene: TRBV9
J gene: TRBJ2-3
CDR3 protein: ASSVAFGGGDTQY

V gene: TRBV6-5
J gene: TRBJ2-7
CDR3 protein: ASSRGYEQY

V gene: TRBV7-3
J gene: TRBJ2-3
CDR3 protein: ASSLGLTSGGADTQY

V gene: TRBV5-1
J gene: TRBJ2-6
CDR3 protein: ASETGAGANVLT

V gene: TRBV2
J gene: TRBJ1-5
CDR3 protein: ASSGGTTYSNQPQH

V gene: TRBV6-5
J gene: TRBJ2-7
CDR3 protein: ASSYQQGFSYEQY